This T cell receptor (beta chain) was identified during a study of T cell changes during pregnancy in multiple sclerosis. Per germline, CDR1 SGHTA and CDR2 FQGNSA. The CDR3 covers 13 residues. V was cut by 1 base and J by 4 bases, with 7 bases left in between. The repertoire was sequenced with immunoSEQ multiplex PCR; TCRdb's copy has only in-frame clones and lacks some. The table includes 55,000 to 65,000 clones, approximately 93% detected once. The sequence was obtained from a female donor with multiple sclerosis, enrolled in a pregnancy study. Here the sequenced sample was CD8+ T cells from peripheral blood mononuclear cells, taken in the third trimester of pregnancy. V gene TRBV7-2 combines with J gene TRBJ1-1, with D possibly being TRBD1 (5 bases). The CDR3 region has the DNA TGTGCCAGCAGCTTAGACGGGGGCACTGAAGCTTTCTTT. It yields the protein CASSLDGGTEAFF.